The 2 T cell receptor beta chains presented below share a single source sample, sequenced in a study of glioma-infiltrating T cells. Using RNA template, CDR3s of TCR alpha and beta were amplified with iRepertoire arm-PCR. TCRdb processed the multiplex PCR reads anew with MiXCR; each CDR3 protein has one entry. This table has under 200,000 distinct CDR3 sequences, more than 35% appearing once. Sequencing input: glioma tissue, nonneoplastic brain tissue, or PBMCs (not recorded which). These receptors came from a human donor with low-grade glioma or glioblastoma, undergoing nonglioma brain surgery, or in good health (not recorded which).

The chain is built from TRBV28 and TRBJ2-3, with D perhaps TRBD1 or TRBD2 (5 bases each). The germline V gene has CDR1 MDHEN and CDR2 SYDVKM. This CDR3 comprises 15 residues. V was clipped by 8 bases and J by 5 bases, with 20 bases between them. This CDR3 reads CASGQPGPRIDTQYF. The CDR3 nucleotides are TGTGCCAGCGGTCAACCGGGGCCGCGCATAGATACGCAGTATTTT.

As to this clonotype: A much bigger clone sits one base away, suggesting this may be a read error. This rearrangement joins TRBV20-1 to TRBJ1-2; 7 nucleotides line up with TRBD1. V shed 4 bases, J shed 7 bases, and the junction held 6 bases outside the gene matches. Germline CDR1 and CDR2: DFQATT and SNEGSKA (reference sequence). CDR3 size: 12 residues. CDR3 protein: CSAKQGLCGYTF. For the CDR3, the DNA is TGCAGTGCTAAACAGGGGCTCTGTGGCTACACCTTC.